The clone carrying this T cell receptor beta chain is termed medium-sized. The data are from a study of blood T cell repertoires in COVID-19. Original methodology: Estimated nucleated cell counts came from reference gene primer amplification. TCRdb's table, derived via immunoSEQ multiplex PCR, lists solely in-frame clones and lacks some. V, J and clone size derive from that table, while D and trimming were established from the DNA sequence. Of around 20,000 clones listed, about 88% are singletons. V was cut by 0 bases and J by 1 base, with 7 bases left in between. This CDR3 comprises 14 residues. The germline gives CDR1 MGHRA, CDR2 YSYEKL.

V usage is TRBV4-1 and J usage is TRBJ2-7; D might be TRBD2 (5 bases). Sequencing was done on a sample of peripheral blood. This clonotype was sampled from a human donor in a cohort sampled during active COVID-19. The donor label of this sample is uncertain. In DNA form, the CDR3 reads TGCGCCAGCAGCCAAGATAGAGGGTCCTACGAGCAGTACTTC. Translation: CASSQDRGSYEQYF.